This T cell receptor beta chain was recorded in a study of blood T cell repertoires in COVID-19. Method: immunoSEQ multiplex PCR; TCRdb's copy keeps in-frame clones and lacks some. The sample shows 200,000 to 250,000 clones, about 83% of them seen only once. Sequencing used PBMCs or T cells enriched from blood (not recorded which). This TCR came from a woman in her forties who had recovered from COVID-19.

The DNA of the CDR3 is TGTGCCAGCAGCCAAGGAGGTGAAGGCGGGACCCAGTACTTC. Protein sequence: CASSQGGEGGTQYF. The rearrangement joins TRBV3-1 (or the pseudogene TRBV3-2) to TRBJ2-5; D remains unclear. The V end lost 1 base, the J end lost 7 bases, and 13 bases lay between the germline ends. CDR3 size: 14 residues. The germline V gene encodes CDR1 LGHDT and CDR2 YNNKEL (reference sequence).